These 32 T cell receptor beta chains were all obtained from the same sample, sequenced in a study of early T cells in non-severe SARS-CoV-2 infection (dated by TCRdb to 2020 to 2023). Library creation used 5' RACE. For sequencing, a NextSeq 500 was employed. Using fastp trimming at Q25 and MiXCR clonotype assembly, TCRdb reanalyzed the public sequencing data and kept in-frame beta chains. When rows share a CDR3 protein, they turn into one entry using the most common DNA and genes. For this sample there are 65,000 to 95,000 distinct CDR3 sequences; roughly a sixth appear just once. Clones ranked in the top ten supply approximately 2.9% of the sample. Sequencing was performed on whole blood. The receptors come from an adult who was a healthcare worker with PCR-confirmed SARS-CoV-2 infection or an uninfected control (not recorded which).

This clonotype was detected ten times or more. The chain uses TRBV18 and TRBJ2-7, with D maybe TRBD2 (5 bases). Per the germline V gene, CDR1 is KGHSH and CDR2 is LQKENI. V gave up 3 bases and J gave up 2 bases, with 26 bases separating them. The CDR3 length is 19 residues. CDR3 nucleotides: TGTGCCAGCTCACCTGTAGAGGGCCCCGTCGCAGTAATAGCCTACGAGCAGTACTTC. Protein sequence: CASSPVEGPVAVIAYEQYF.

The chain is built from TRBV12-3 or TRBV12-4 and TRBJ2-2; 9 positions match TRBD2. This CDR3 region has 15 residues. V gave up 6 bases and J gave up 2 bases; unmatched junction bases: 4. CDR3 sequence (DNA): TGTGCCAGCAGACTAGCGGGCATTAACACCGGGGAGCTGTTTTTT. Amino acids: CASRLAGINTGELFF.

This clonotype showed up just a few times. The chain joins TRBV12-3 or TRBV12-4 to TRBJ1-6; D might be TRBD1 (5 bases). This CDR3 has 14 amino acids. V was shortened by 1 base and J by 8 bases, with 9 bases between the two germline ends. The CDR3 bases are TGTGCCAGCAGTTTAGTGTGGGGGGATTCACCCCTCCACTTT. As protein: CASSLVWGDSPLHF.

This clonotype was recorded many times. The V and J genes are TRBV11-2 and TRBJ2-5; a weak D match, TRBD1 (5 bases). The CDR3 is 13 amino acids. V dropped 3 bases and J dropped 5 bases, with 10 bases sitting between them. Germline V CDR1 and CDR2: SGHAT, FQNNGV. CDR3 DNA sequence: TGTGCCAGCAGCTTTCAGGGATCTGAGACCCAGTACTTC. Its translation is CASSFQGSETQYF.

This clonotype was seen more than once but under ten times. The chain uses TRBV2 and TRBJ2-2; 9 bases are shared with TRBD2. The V and J ends lost 7 bases and 0 bases, in that order; junction bases with no gene match: 6. CDR3 size: 16 residues. The germline V gene encodes CDR1 SNHLY and CDR2 FYNNEI. Here the CDR3 reads CASNIAGDTNTGELFF. CDR3 DNA: TGTGCCAGCAATATAGCGGGGGACACGAACACCGGGGAGCTGTTTTTT.

The chain has TRBV12-3 or TRBV12-4 and TRBJ2-3, with D uncertain. The CDR3 is made up of 11 amino acids. V gave up 6 bases and J gave up 5 bases, with 6 bases separating them. The CDR3 loop is CASSHRDTQYF. CDR3 in DNA: TGTGCCAGCAGCCATCGAGATACGCAGTATTTT.

This clonotype was seen more than once but under ten times. This chain uses TRBV20-1 with TRBJ2-1; 9 bases are a match to TRBD1. The ends lost 5 bases at V and 1 base at J; junction bases unmatched: 9. The CDR3 runs 16 residues. The germline V gene encodes CDR1 DFQATT and CDR2 SNEGSKA (reference sequence). The CDR3, as DNA: TGCAGTGCTTCACGGAACAGGGGGCGTTCCTACAATGAGCAGTTCTTC. It codes for CSASRNRGRSYNEQFF.

The J gene is TRBJ1-1, the V gene TRBV2, with D perhaps matching TRBD1 (5 bases). The CDR3 runs to 14 residues. Germline V gives CDR1 SNHLY, CDR2 FYNNEI. The V end was cut by 6 bases, the J end by 3 bases, with 14 bases between. The CDR3 loop reads CASRPEEGYTEAFF. CDR3 DNA sequence: TGTGCCAGCAGACCGGAGGAGGGGTACACTGAAGCTTTCTTT.

This clonotype was picked up many times. V and J are TRBV6-5 and TRBJ1-6; D is ambiguous. Per germline, CDR1 MNHEY and CDR2 SVGAGI. The CDR3 contains 13 residues. Trimming removed 5 bases from V and 8 bases from J, with 10 bases in between. CDR3 amino acids: CASSASADSPLHF. The CDR3 bases are TGTGCCAGCAGTGCTTCCGCCGATTCACCCCTCCACTTT.

The table lists this clonotype with a few counts. The gene calls are TRBV4-2 and TRBJ1-1, with D perhaps matching TRBD1 (6 bases). The V gene's germline CDR1 is LGHNA and CDR2 YNFKEQ. V dropped 0 bases and J dropped 3 bases, with 8 bases sitting between them. The CDR3 spans 14 residues. DNA of the CDR3: TGTGCCAGCAGCCAAGATAAGGGGGACACTGAAGCTTTCTTT. Translation: CASSQDKGDTEAFF.

This clonotype was seen repeatedly, ten times or more. The chain uses TRBV20-1 and TRBJ1-6; TRBD1 aligns across 8 bases. This CDR3 contains 14 residues. V was pared by 5 bases and J by 9 bases, with 9 bases of the junction left unmatched. CDR1 and CDR2 from the germline V gene are DFQATT and SNEGSKA (reference sequence). The CDR3 nucleotides read TGCAGTGCTCCCATCAGGGGGCAGAGTTCACCCCTCCACTTT. Translating it yields CSAPIRGQSSPLHF.

The J gene is TRBJ2-5, the V gene TRBV28, with D maybe TRBD2 (5 bases). V lost 1 base and J lost 1, with 13 bases in between. Germline loops: CDR1 MDHEN, CDR2 SYDVKM. The CDR3 length is 16 residues. This chain's CDR3 is CASSLLPGSGQETQYF. CDR3 in DNA: TGTGCCAGCAGTTTATTGCCGGGATCGGGCCAAGAGACCCAGTACTTC.

Many counts were recorded for this clonotype. CDR3 sequence: CASSRDSLDTQYF. CDR3 coding DNA: TGTGCCAGCAGCCGGGACAGTCTAGATACGCAGTATTTT. The rearrangement joins TRBV12-3 or TRBV12-4 to TRBJ2-3, with 7 bases matching TRBD1. The CDR3 is 13 residues long. V shed 6 bases, J shed 5 bases, and the junction held 5 bases outside the gene matches.

This clonotype was observed a few times. This sequence joins TRBV12-3 or TRBV12-4 and TRBJ1-2; D is ambiguous. The V gene lost 6 bases and the J gene lost 4 bases, with 12 bases spanning the gap. The CDR3 loop spans 13 amino acids. The CDR3 sequence: CASSYGPRYGYTF. In DNA, the CDR3 is TGTGCCAGCAGCTACGGGCCGCGCTATGGCTACACCTTC.

The gene calls are TRBV5-1 and TRBJ2-7, with D tentatively TRBD1 or TRBD2 (5 bases each). There are 11 residues in the CDR3. Germline CDR1 and CDR2: SGHRS and YFSETQ. Trimming cost V 3 bases and J 5 bases, with 6 bases left between them. The CDR3 bases are TGCGCCAGCAGCTGGGACCACGAGCAGTACTTC. Its translation: CASSWDHEQYF.

In its sample, this clonotype was seen once. The CDR3 reads CASSRGLAGGPPDTQYF. The CDR3 DNA is TGTGCCAGCAGCCGAGGACTAGCGGGGGGGCCGCCAGATACGCAGTATTTT. V gene TRBV7-8 combines with J gene TRBJ2-3; 15 nucleotides match TRBD2. This CDR3 is 17 amino acids long. After removal of 5 bases from V and 4 bases from J, the junction contained 7 bases not matched to a gene. Looked up from germline, CDR1 is SGHVS and CDR2 is FQNEAQ.

The chain joins TRBV6-2 or TRBV6-3 to TRBJ2-5; a possible D gene is TRBD2 (5 bases). V was cut by 6 bases and J by 3 bases, with 8 bases left in between. This CDR3 is 12 amino acids long. The germline V gene has CDR1 MNHEY and CDR2 SVGEGT. The CDR3 spells CASSRGEETQYF. CDR3 bases: TGTGCCAGCAGCCGGGGTGAAGAGACCCAGTACTTC.

The rearrangement uses TRBV28 and TRBJ2-7; tentatively, D is TRBD2 (6 bases). This CDR3 spans 14 amino acids. V lost 7 bases, J lost 0 bases, and 13 bases lay in between. Germline loops: CDR1 MDHEN, CDR2 SYDVKM. The CDR3 DNA is TGTGCCAGCACCTTCCGCGGGGCCTCCTACGAGCAGTACTTC. Protein sequence: CASTFRGASYEQYF. Full variable domain (missing parts from reference TRBV28 and TRBJ2-7): DVKVTQSSRYLVKRTGEKVFLECVQDMDHENMFWYRQDPGLGLRLIYFSYDVKMKEKGDIPEGYSVSREKKERFSLILESASTNQTSMYLCASTFRGASYEQYFGPGTRLTVT.

The genes are TRBV7-9 and TRBJ2-7; D unresolved. The CDR3 extends over 12 amino acids. Trimming shortened V by 2 bases and J by 5 bases, and 7 bases separated the two germline ends. Germline CDR1 reads SEHNR; CDR2 reads FQNEAQ (reference sequence). Written as DNA, the CDR3 is TGTGCCAGCAGCTTATTTGCGGACGAGCAGTACTTC. It is translated as CASSLFADEQYF.

The sample holds a few counts of this clonotype. The chain carries TRBV6-2 or TRBV6-3 and TRBJ1-1; 9 nucleotides line up with TRBD1. The CDR3 has 16 amino acids. CDR1 is MNHEY, CDR2 SVGEGT, per germline. The V gene end was trimmed by 5 bases and the J gene end by 3 bases; junction bases not matched to a gene: 10. CDR3 region: CASSSHRDRVYTEAFF. CDR3 nucleotide sequence: TGTGCCAGCAGTAGCCACCGGGACAGGGTTTACACTGAAGCTTTCTTT.

This clonotype appeared a few times. The rearrangement uses TRBV30 and TRBJ2-1, with 10 bases fitting TRBD2. V was clipped by 3 bases and J by 1 base; unmatched bases: 9. This CDR3 has 17 residues. CDR1 GTSNPN and CDR2 SVGIG come from the germline V gene (reference sequence). CDR3: CAWRISGGPSSYNEQFF. The DNA of the CDR3 is TGTGCCTGGAGGATTAGCGGGGGGCCGTCATCCTACAATGAGCAGTTCTTC.

The chain combines TRBV2 with TRBJ2-1, with 9 bases aligning to TRBD1. Germline CDR1 SNHLY, CDR2 FYNNEI. The CDR3 has 13 amino acids. V trimming: 7 bases; J trimming: 12 bases; junction bases outside the gene matches: 10. The CDR3 spells CASKQDRGGPQFF. CDR3 coding DNA: TGTGCCAGCAAGCAGGACAGGGGAGGGCCGCAGTTCTTC.

The chain couples TRBV19 to TRBJ1-2, with D possibly matching TRBD1 (6 bases). The CDR3 sequence is 14 residues long. The germline V gene encodes CDR1 LNHDA and CDR2 SQIVND (reference sequence). V lost 6 bases to trimming and J lost 2 bases, with 13 bases between them. The CDR3 nucleotides read TGTGCCAGTAGATTCGCAACAGGGAACTATGGCTACACCTTC. Amino acid sequence: CASRFATGNYGYTF.

This clonotype has only a few counts. CDR3 in amino acids: CASSQESGPYEQYF. The DNA for the CDR3 is TGTGCCAGCAGCCAGGAGAGTGGTCCCTACGAGCAGTACTTC. The V call is TRBV3-1, the J call TRBJ2-7; no firm D call. The ends were cut back, 3 bases at V and 2 bases at J, with 11 bases in the middle. The V gene's germline CDR1 is LGHDT and CDR2 YNNKEL (reference sequence). The length of the CDR3 is 14 residues.

This clonotype was counted at least ten times. The rearrangement uses TRBV11-2 and TRBJ2-1; D possibly matches TRBD1 or TRBD2 (5 bases each). The CDR3 is 16 amino acids. V dropped 6 bases and J dropped 4 bases, with 19 bases sitting between them. CDR1 and CDR2 (germline): SGHAT, FQNNGV. Here the CDR3 reads CASRPSGTAAYNEQFF. CDR3 sequence (DNA): TGTGCCAGCAGACCGAGTGGGACGGCGGCTTACAATGAGCAGTTCTTC.

This clonotype was recorded a few times. This chain joins TRBV12-3 or TRBV12-4 and TRBJ1-4; 10 nucleotides match TRBD1. V lost 6 bases to trimming and J lost 5 bases; unmatched junction nucleotides: 6. This CDR3 contains 15 residues. The chain's CDR3 is CASSLSGQGNEKLFF. Here the CDR3 DNA reads TGTGCCAGCAGCCTCTCGGGACAGGGGAATGAAAAACTGTTTTTT.

This clonotype has a handful of counts. The chain recombines TRBV5-4 with TRBJ1-5, with 10 bases identical to TRBD1. This CDR3 comprises 16 residues. Trimming cost V 0 bases and J 9 bases; bases outside gene matches: 9. The germline gives CDR1 SGHNT, CDR2 YYREEE (reference sequence). The CDR3 nucleotides read TGTGCCAGCAGCTTGGGGGGACAGGGGACCCAGGGGCCCCAGCATTTT. Its protein is CASSLGGQGTQGPQHF.

The rearrangement links TRBV12-3 or TRBV12-4 to TRBJ2-3; D tentatively reads TRBD1 or TRBD2 (5 bases each). V was cut by 3 bases and J by 6 bases, with 16 bases left in between. CDR3 size: 15 residues. The CDR3 DNA reads TGTGCCAGCAGTTTCGGGGACGCCCCGCTGGATACGCAGTATTTT. Amino acids: CASSFGDAPLDTQYF.

This clonotype was found a few times. V is TRBV20-1 and J is TRBJ1-5; D may be TRBD1 (6 bases). The length of the CDR3 is 14 residues. Germline lookup yields CDR1 DFQATT and CDR2 SNEGSKA (reference sequence). V lost 1 base to trimming and J lost 7 bases, with 14 bases between them. CDR3 protein: CSARGLGAGQPQHF. For the CDR3, the DNA is TGCAGTGCTAGAGGTTTGGGGGCAGGACAGCCCCAGCATTTT.

This clonotype appeared a few times. DNA for the CDR3: TGCAGTGCTATTCTAGCGGGGGGGCTCAATGAGCAGTTCTTC. Translating gives CSAILAGGLNEQFF. This sequence joins TRBV20-1 and TRBJ2-1; 12 nucleotides line up with TRBD2. CDR3 length: 14 amino acids. Looked up from germline, CDR1 is DFQATT and CDR2 is SNEGSKA (reference sequence). Trimming removed 4 bases from V and 6 bases from J; junction bases left unmatched: 4.

This chain uses TRBV3-1 with TRBJ2-3; 13 bases map to TRBD2. The CDR3 runs 17 residues. V lost 4 bases to trimming and J lost 2 bases; unmatched junction nucleotides: 6. Germline values: CDR1 LGHDT, CDR2 YNNKEL (reference sequence). CDR3 protein: CASSPLAGGLYTDTQYF. The CDR3 DNA reads as TGTGCCAGCAGCCCACTAGCGGGAGGGTTGTACACAGATACGCAGTATTTT.

This clonotype has only a few counts. The chain combines TRBV2 with TRBJ2-7; TRBD1 agrees at 7 bases. CDR1 and CDR2 from the germline V gene are SNHLY and FYNNEI. Trimming took 5 bases from V and 0 from J; bases not matched to a gene: 1. The CDR3 is 13 residues long. In DNA, the CDR3 is TGTGCCAGCAGTTCAGGGGGCTCCTACGAGCAGTACTTC. This encodes CASSSGGSYEQYF.